The sequence of this T cell receptor beta chain was determined in a study of kidney transplant recipient with SARS-CoV-2 infection. V was clipped by 2 bases and J by 8 bases; unmatched bases: 10. Germline V gene data show CDR1 as LGHDT and CDR2 as YNNKEL (reference sequence). The CDR3 extends over 16 amino acids. The sample holds a few counts of this clonotype. One entry per CDR3 protein results from TCRdb running MiXCR on the reads. The sample has 250,000 or so distinct CDR3 sequences; under 35% are singletons. The sequence derives from a male patient aged 30 to 39 who had COVID-19 and was a kidney transplant recipient. Some T cells may possibly be graft donor cells. The chain carries TRBV3-1 and TRBJ2-4, with 9 bases that match TRBD2. Source: a blood sample, taken at baseline and on day 111 from a kidney transplant recipient. CDR3 sequence: CASSQLLAGGPDIQYF. CDR3 DNA sequence: TGTGCCAGCAGCCAACTATTGGCGGGAGGGCCTGACATTCAGTACTTC.